This paragraph reports one T cell receptor (beta chain). Antigen: not known. This sample is drawn from a study of T-cell memory formation after mild COVID-19. About the study: The two donors had largely donor-specific TCR clusters.

The 5'RACE method, run with constant-segment primers, produced TCR alpha and TCR beta cDNA libraries (carrying sample barcodes and UMIs). MiXCR, run by TCRdb on the 5' RACE reads, gives a single entry per CDR3 protein. The table records about half a million distinct CDR3 sequences, roughly 18% of them present only once. Germline V gene lookup returns CDR1 SEHNR and CDR2 FQNEAQ (reference sequence). The CDR3 runs 16 residues. Between the trimmed V and J ends, which lost 1 base and 4 bases, there was a span of 16 bases. Study observations and caveats: The finding that pre-infection memory included some responding clones suggested that cross-reactive memory joined.

Material for sequencing was PBMCs or a T cell subset sorted from them (not recorded which). This clonotype originated in an adult woman who had mild COVID-19 (a few samples of this study predate the infection). Cell type and time point are not known. This chain uses TRBV7-9 with TRBJ1-2; weak D call: TRBD1 (6 bases). The CDR3 sequence is CASSLVGSGATYGYTF. CDR3 in DNA: TGTGCCAGCAGCTTAGTAGGCTCAGGGGCGACCTATGGCTACACCTTC.